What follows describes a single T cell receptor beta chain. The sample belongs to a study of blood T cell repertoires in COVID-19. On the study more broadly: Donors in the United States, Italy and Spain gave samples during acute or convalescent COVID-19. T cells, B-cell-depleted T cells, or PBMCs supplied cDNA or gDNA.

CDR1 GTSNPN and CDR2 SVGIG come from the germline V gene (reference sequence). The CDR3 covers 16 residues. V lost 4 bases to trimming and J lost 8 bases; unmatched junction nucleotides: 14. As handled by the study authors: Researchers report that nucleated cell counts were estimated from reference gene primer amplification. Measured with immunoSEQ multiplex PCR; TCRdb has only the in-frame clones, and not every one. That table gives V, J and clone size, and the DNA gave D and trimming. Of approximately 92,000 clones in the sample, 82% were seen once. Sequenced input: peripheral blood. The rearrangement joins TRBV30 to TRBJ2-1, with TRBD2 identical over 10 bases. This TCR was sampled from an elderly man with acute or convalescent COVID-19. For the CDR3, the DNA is TGTGCCTGGAACCAGCGGGGGGGCCACAGGGACCATGAGCAGTTCTTC. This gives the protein CAWNQRGGHRDHEQFF.